This record concerns one T cell receptor (beta chain) sequence. Its antigen is currently unknown. Germline V lookup: CDR1 GTSNPN, CDR2 SVGIG (reference sequence). The CDR3 consists of 14 residues. The V end was cut by 4 bases, the J end by 6 bases, with 18 bases between. The data are from a study of CD8 T cells in Susac syndrome. Study information: Clinical remission applied to roughly 8 sequenced Susac syndrome patients, and six had active disease. When their blood was taken, the Susac syndrome patients had either not yet had any therapy, were taking corticosteroids, or were taking intravenous immunoglobulin alone. Study results and caveats: CD4+ repertoires of Susac syndrome patients lacked detectable clonal expansion.

When the RNA was reverse transcribed, random hexamers were used with an input of roughly 0.45 to 1 ug. The CDR3 of TCR beta was amplified by immunoSEQ multiplex PCR across 54 Vbeta and 13 Jbeta. TCRdb redid the calling of the immunoSEQ multiplex PCR reads with MiXCR, one entry per CDR3 protein. The table lists just over 150,000 distinct CDR3 sequences, approximately 95% of them singletons. The receptor comes from a human donor with Susac syndrome. The sequencing sample was made of CD4+ T cells from PBMCs. This chain connects TRBV30 to TRBJ1-1; D may be TRBD1 (6 bases). The CDR3 loop reads CAWKGISGEPEAFF. The DNA of the CDR3 is TGTGCCTGGAAGGGGATCTCAGGGGAACCTGAAGCTTTCTTT. The full variable domain, completed using reference TRBV30 and TRBJ1-1, is SQTIHQWPATLVQPVGSPLSLECTVEGTSNPNLYWYRQAAGRGLQLLFYSVGIGQISSEVPQNLSASRPQDRQFILSSKKLLLSDSGFYLCAWKGISGEPEAFFGQGTRLTVV.